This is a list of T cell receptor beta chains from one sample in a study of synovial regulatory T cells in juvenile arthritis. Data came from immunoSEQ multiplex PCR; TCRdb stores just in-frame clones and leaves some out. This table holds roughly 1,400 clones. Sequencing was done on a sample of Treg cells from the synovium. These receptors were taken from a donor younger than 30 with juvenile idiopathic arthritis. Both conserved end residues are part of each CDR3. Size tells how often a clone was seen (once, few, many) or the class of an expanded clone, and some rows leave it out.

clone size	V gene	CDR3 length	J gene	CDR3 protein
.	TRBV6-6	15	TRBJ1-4	CASSYSRGLNEKLFF
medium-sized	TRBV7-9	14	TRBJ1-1	CASSSGGGNTEAFF
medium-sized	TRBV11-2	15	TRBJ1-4	CASSLGRPGVEKLFF
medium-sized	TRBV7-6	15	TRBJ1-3	CASSLAAGSGNTIYF
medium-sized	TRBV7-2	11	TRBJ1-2	CASSRTDGYTF
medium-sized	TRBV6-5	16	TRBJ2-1	CASSYSLAGGLNEQFF
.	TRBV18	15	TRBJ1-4	CASSPRGQANEKLFF
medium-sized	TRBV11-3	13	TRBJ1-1	CASSLGWHTEAFF
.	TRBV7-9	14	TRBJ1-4	CASSLTVFNEKLFF
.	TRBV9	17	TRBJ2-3	CASSVDAGGRVTDTQYF
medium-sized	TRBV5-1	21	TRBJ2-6	CASSPKKPGQGPLSGANVLTF
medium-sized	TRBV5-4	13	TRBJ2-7	CASSARTTHEQYF
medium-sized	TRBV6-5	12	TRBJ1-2	CASSQGGRGYTF
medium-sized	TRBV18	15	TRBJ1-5	CASSPEGAGGQPQHF
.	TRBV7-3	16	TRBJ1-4	CASSPGTGGASEKLFF
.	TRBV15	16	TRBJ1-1	CATSGVPSGGSTEAFF